This T cell receptor beta chain was found in a study of beta chain features in type 1 diabetes. Study background: Cell yields, gender and age were similar in healthy donors and patients.

The CDR3 consists of 12 residues. Germline lookup yields CDR1 SEHNR and CDR2 FQNEAQ (reference sequence). V was clipped by 1 base and J by 8 bases, with 5 bases between them. Points from the study as a whole: A potential PCR bias toward shorter templates would be equal in patient and control samples. Type 1 diabetes patients had moderately but significantly shorter TCRB CDR3s in all four CD4+ subsets. Highly expressing activated T cells could be over-counted with a cDNA template.

The investigators reverse transcribed all of the isolated RNA, so they sequenced expressed TCRB transcripts. The method was immunoSEQ multiplex PCR; TCRdb's version includes in-frame clones alone and lacks a portion of them. This table holds about 650,000 clones, around 12% found once. Only a few counts were recorded for this clone. Antigen: not known. Every sorted population was more than 95% pure. The TCR was taken from a man aged 30 to 45 with type 1 diabetes. Sequencing was done on a sample of naive CD4+ T cells from blood. V usage is TRBV7-9 and J usage is TRBJ2-2, with D unresolved. In nucleotides, the CDR3 is TGTGCCAGCAGCTTAGAATCTGGGGAGCTGTTTTTT. It translates to CASSLESGELFF.